The present T cell receptor (beta chain) was sequenced within a study of early T cells in non-severe SARS-CoV-2 infection. Study summary: It was bulk RNA from unsorted whole blood that was sequenced, and the chains were unpaired. Notes on the study in general: In VDJdb matching, anti-spike CD8 responses were favored while private and CD4 specificities went missing.

This clonotype was counted many times. What it binds is unknown. CDR1 is SGHAT, CDR2 FQNNGV, per germline. The CDR3 runs 17 residues. The V segment lost 0 bases and the J segment 3 bases; nucleotides outside the gene matches: 9. Researchers attached unique molecular identifiers to individual cDNA molecules. MiXCR, run by TCRdb on the 5' RACE reads, gives a single entry per CDR3 protein. The sample includes approximately 67,000 distinct CDR3 sequences, roughly 10% seen only once; the top ten take under 4%. V is TRBV11-2 and J is TRBJ2-3, with 7 bases that match TRBD1. The sample was whole blood. This receptor was obtained from an adult who was a healthcare worker with PCR-confirmed SARS-CoV-2 infection or an uninfected control (not recorded which). The CDR3 bases are TGTGCCAGCAGCTTAGAGCTAGGGGGCGAGGGGACAGATACGCAGTATTTT. Its protein is CASSLELGGEGTDTQYF.